Below are 4 T cell receptor beta chains sequenced from a single sample in a study of blood T cells in healthy people across ages. Alongside a J-beta primer mix, a sample-barcoded 5' primer served in a second PCR lasting roughly 7 to 11 cycles. TCRdb called the 5' RACE reads again in MiXCR, with one record for every CDR3 protein. The profile shows approximately 820,000 distinct CDR3 sequences, approximately 44% of them singletons. The sample comprised blood. Every receptor here comes from a man aged 55-75 years in good health.

The chain employs TRBV7-2 and TRBJ2-3, with TRBD2 matching 8 bases. Germline V lookup: CDR1 SGHTA, CDR2 FQGNSA. This CDR3 has 15 residues. The ends lost 3 bases at V and 5 bases at J; junction bases unmatched: 7. CDR3 in amino acids: CASSLAGGRIDTQYF. For the CDR3, the DNA is TGTGCCAGCAGCTTGGCTGGCGGGAGGATAGATACGCAGTATTTT.

The chain is built from TRBV5-1 and TRBJ1-1; D gene ambiguous. The V end lost 0 bases, the J end lost 8 bases, and 14 bases lay between the germline ends. The CDR3 has 14 amino acids. Per germline, CDR1 SGHRS and CDR2 YFSETQ. CDR3 coding DNA: TGCGCCAGCAGCTTGGTGTCCGCTGGTGTGGAAGCTTTCTTT. Its translation is CASSLVSAGVEAFF.

To note about this clonotype: Given a much more abundant clone one base away, this may be a read error. The V gene is TRBV28, the J gene TRBJ1-2; the D gene is possibly TRBD1 (6 bases). V shed 6 bases and J shed 8 bases, with 19 bases lying between them. The CDR3 covers 14 residues. Germline CDR1 MDHEN, CDR2 SYDVKM. CDR3: CASRDGTRTGGYTF. The DNA of the CDR3 is TGTGCCAGCAGAGACGGGACACGCACCGGGGGCTACACCTTC.

The CDR3 nucleotides read TGTGCCAGCAGTGTAGCAGGAAACTACAATGAGCAGTTCTTC. This codes for CASSVAGNYNEQFF. The rearrangement uses TRBV6-1 and TRBJ2-1; no reliable D call. The V end was cut by 4 bases, the J end by 3 bases, with 10 bases between. The CDR3 is 14 residues long. The germline CDR1 and CDR2 sequences are MNHNS and SASEGT.